This entry is about one TCR beta chain. This table comes from immunoSEQ multiplex PCR, and its TCRdb copy is limited to in-frame clones, with some not included. The repertoire consists of about 160,000 clones, with around nine tenths occurring once and the leading ten covering 6.6%. This sample was taken from a study of blood T cell repertoires in COVID-19. Across the whole study: The study drew acute and convalescent COVID-19 samples from the United States, Italy and Spain.

Assignments of participants to cohorts depended upon their own reported clinical history. Germline assignment: CDR1 SEHNR and CDR2 FQNEAQ (reference sequence). The CDR3 consists of 13 residues. V trimming: 3 bases; J trimming: 11 bases; junction bases outside the gene matches: 4. Sequencing was carried out using PBMCs or T cells enriched from blood (not recorded which). This sequence joins TRBV7-9 and TRBJ1-1; 12 bases map to TRBD1. The clonotype was recovered from a woman aged 45-65 years who had recovered from COVID-19. CDR3 nucleotides: TGTGCCAGCAGCTTGGGACAGGGGGCCCGGGCTTTCTTT. Its translation: CASSLGQGARAFF. Full variable domain (missing parts from reference TRBV7-9 and TRBJ1-1): DTGVSQNPRHKITKRGQNVTFRCDPISEHNRLYWYRQTLGQGPEFLTYFQNEAQLEKSRLLSDRFSAERPKGSFSTLEIQRTEQGDSAMYLCASSLGQGARAFFGQGTRLTVV.